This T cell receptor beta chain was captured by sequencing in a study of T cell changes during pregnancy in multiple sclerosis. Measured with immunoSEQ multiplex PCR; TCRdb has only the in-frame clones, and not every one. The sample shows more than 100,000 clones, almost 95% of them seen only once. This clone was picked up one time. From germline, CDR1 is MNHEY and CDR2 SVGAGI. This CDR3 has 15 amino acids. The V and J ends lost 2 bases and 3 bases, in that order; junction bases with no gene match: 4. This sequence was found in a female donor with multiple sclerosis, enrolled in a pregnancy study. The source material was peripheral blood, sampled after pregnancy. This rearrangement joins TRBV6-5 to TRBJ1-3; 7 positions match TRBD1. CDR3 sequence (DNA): TGTGCCAGCAGTTACGACAGGGCAGGTGGAAACACCATATATTTT. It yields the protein CASSYDRAGGNTIYF.